The rows below give T cell receptor beta chains drawn from one sample of a study of T cells after posttransplantation cyclophosphamide. TCRdb's table, derived via immunoSEQ multiplex PCR, lists solely in-frame clones and lacks some. The repertoire has 42,000 or so clones, none seen only once; the ten largest take approximately 4.9%. Input material: PBMCs. The receptors shown here come from a woman aged 45 to 65 in good health and a related stem cell transplant donor. Both conserved end residues are part of each CDR3. The D gene is left open where the match is weak. Expanded clones are given a class, and other clones once, few, many or no size at all.

CDR3 length,clone size,V gene,J gene,D gene,CDR3 protein,CDR3 DNA
11,many,TRBV27,TRBJ1-1,-,CASRGGTEAFF,TGTGCCAGCAGGGGGGGCACTGAAGCTTTCTTT
16,many,TRBV5-1,TRBJ1-3,-,CASSLGLGISGNTIYF,TGCGCCAGCAGCTTGGGTCTGGGCATCTCTGGAAACACCATATATTTT
15,many,TRBV5-1,TRBJ2-7,TRBD1,CASSFSPGQGYEQYF,TGCGCCAGCAGCTTTTCTCCGGGACAGGGCTACGAGCAGTACTTC
15,many,TRBV7-6,TRBJ1-3,-,CASSLSRVSGNTIYF,TGTGCCAGCAGCTTAAGCAGGGTCTCTGGAAACACCATATATTTT
13,many,TRBV6-8,TRBJ1-2,-,CASRPRGSYGYTF,TGTGCCAGCAGACCCAGGGGTTCCTATGGCTACACCTTC
12,many,TRBV7-8,TRBJ1-1,-,CASSLDSRGSFF,TGTGCCAGCAGCTTAGATAGCAGGGGTTCTTTCTTT
16,many,TRBV27,TRBJ2-2,-,CASSTRPSWNTGELFF,TGTGCCAGCAGTACCCGTCCAAGCTGGAACACCGGGGAGCTGTTTTTT
14,many,TRBV29-1,TRBJ2-6,TRBD2,CSVDGGTGANVLTF,TGCAGCGTTGACGGGGGGACTGGGGCCAACGTCCTGACTTTC
14,many,TRBV5-1,TRBJ1-1,-,CASSWGEDGTEAFF,TGCGCCAGCAGCTGGGGGGAGGATGGCACTGAAGCTTTCTTT
15,-,TRBV28,TRBJ1-1,TRBD1,CASTPPTGGISGAFF,TGTGCCAGCACCCCCCCGACAGGGGGCATCTCGGGAGCTTTCTTT
15,-,TRBV7-2,TRBJ2-1,TRBD1,CASSPRDRGLVEQFF,TGTGCCAGCAGCCCCCGGGACAGGGGGCTAGTAGAGCAGTTCTTC